The clone carrying this TCR beta chain showed up just a few times. Its target is not known. Time point given: persistent/refractory GD, antithyroid drugs over 5 years with positive TRAb. The TCR library used RNA extracted from PBMCs. The ends were cut back, 1 base at V and 2 bases at J, with 15 bases in the middle. Germline CDR1 is GTSNPN and CDR2 is SVGIG (reference sequence). The CDR3 covers 17 residues. Through Arm-PCR of CDR3 regions and iRepertoire HTBI primers, TCR beta libraries were built. As handled by the study authors: Samples revealed around 56 TRBV and approximately 15 TRBJ segments. TCRdb fed the multiplex PCR reads into MiXCR, producing one record per CDR3 protein. V and J calls and clone size were set by TCRdb, not the authors. Of 300,000 to 350,000 distinct CDR3 sequences in the sample, roughly a fifth were seen once. The source of the sample is a study of regulatory T cells in long-lasting Graves disease. Study details: Persistent Graves' disease required over 5 years of antithyroid drugs and positive TSH receptor antibodies. General study points: Persistent Graves' patients showed less TCR diversity than newly diagnosed ones. Persistent disease was associated with favored TRBV28 usage and with favored use of TRBJ1-2 and TRBJ2-5.

The V and J genes are TRBV30 and TRBJ1-6, with D possibly being TRBD1 (5 bases). The source was peripheral blood mononuclear cells (PBMCs), collected when the disease was refractory, from a patient treated with antithyroid drugs. The source of this sequence is a female donor with Graves disease. The CDR3 region is CAWSGRGAKTYNSPLHF. In DNA form, the CDR3 reads TGTGCCTGGAGTGGTCGAGGGGCAAAGACCTATAATTCACCCCTCCACTTT. Full variable domain (remainder filled in from reference TRBV30 and TRBJ1-6): SQTIHQWPATLVQPVGSPLSLECTVEGTSNPNLYWYRQAAGRGLQLLFYSVGIGQISSEVPQNLSASRPQDRQFILSSKKLLLSDSGFYLCAWSGRGAKTYNSPLHFGNGTRLTVT.